Following are 10 T cell receptor beta chains from one sample sequenced in a study of blood T cell repertoires in COVID-19. The method was immunoSEQ multiplex PCR; TCRdb's version includes in-frame clones alone and lacks a portion of them. The data show approximately 220,000 clones, 85% to 90% seen once. Material for sequencing was PBMCs or T cells enriched from blood (not recorded which). All receptors come from a young man who had recovered from COVID-19.

This clone was seen just once. The chain recombines TRBV30 with TRBJ2-1; 15 bases fit TRBD2. CDR1 is GTSNPN and CDR2 is SVGIG in the germline V gene (reference sequence). The V and J ends lost 1 base and 10 bases, in that order; junction bases with no gene match: 5. This CDR3 is built from 15 residues. The CDR3 loop reads CAWSAGLAGGEEQFF. CDR3 coding DNA: TGTGCCTGGAGTGCGGGACTAGCGGGAGGAGAAGAGCAGTTCTTC.

V gene TRBV30 combines with J gene TRBJ1-2; 9 bases line up with TRBD1. Trimming cost V 3 bases and J 3 bases; bases outside gene matches: 2. This CDR3 is built from 13 residues. CDR1 is GTSNPN and CDR2 is SVGIG in the germline V gene (reference sequence). The CDR3 bases are TGTGCCTGGAGCGACAGGGGGGACTATGGCTACACCTTC. This sequence encodes CAWSDRGDYGYTF.

This chain joins TRBV7-2 and TRBJ2-2; 9 bases are a match to TRBD2. Germline CDR1 is SGHTA and CDR2 is FQGNSA. The CDR3 is 18 amino acids. The V and J ends lost 4 bases and 3 bases, in that order; junction bases with no gene match: 12. The CDR3: CASSSSIWAGGDTGELFF. The CDR3 bases are TGTGCCAGCAGCTCAAGTATCTGGGCGGGAGGGGACACCGGGGAGCTGTTTTTT.

In its sample, this clone was seen a few times. The chain couples TRBV12-3 or TRBV12-4 to TRBJ1-6, with D uncertain. Trimming shortened V by 5 bases and J by 7 bases, and 3 bases separated the two germline ends. The CDR3 runs to 11 residues. As DNA, the CDR3 is TGTGCCAGCAGTCGGAATTCACCCCTCCACTTT. Residues: CASSRNSPLHF.

The V call is TRBV7-6, the J call TRBJ2-7, with 9 bases that match TRBD1. In germline, CDR1 is SGHVS, CDR2 FNYEAQ. Unmatched junction bases numbered 10, after V lost 5 bases and J lost 5 bases. The CDR3 spans 15 residues. CDR3 in DNA: TGTGCCAGCAGCCTACTGGGACAGGGAGGAGACGAGCAGTACTTC. Protein product: CASSLLGQGGDEQYF.

This chain joins TRBV27 and TRBJ2-6, with D possibly TRBD1 on 6 matching bases. Trimming took off 4 bases at V and 1 base at J, with 17 bases between the two ends. This CDR3 contains 18 residues. CDR1 MNHEY and CDR2 SMNVEV come from the germline V gene (reference sequence). Written as DNA, the CDR3 is TGTGCCAGCAGTTCCCCCCTGACACAGGGTTCTGGGGCCAACGTCCTGACTTTC. This translates into CASSSPLTQGSGANVLTF.

The CDR3 DNA is TGCAGCGTGAAGGTTCGGCAGGATGTAGTCTGCACCTTC. This encodes CSVKVRQDVVCTF. This chain links TRBV29-1 with TRBJ1-2; D not resolved. The CDR3 sequence is 13 residues long. The germline V gene encodes CDR1 SQVTM and CDR2 ANQGSEA. The germline V and J ends were trimmed by 6 bases and 13 bases, with 24 bases remaining between them.

V gene TRBV11-2 combines with J gene TRBJ2-1; possibly TRBD2 for D (6 bases). The V end lost 5 bases, the J end lost 12 bases, and 17 bases lay between the germline ends. CDR3 length equals 13 residues. From germline, CDR1 is SGHAT and CDR2 FQNNGV. DNA for the CDR3: TGTGCCAGCAGCCTACTTACGGGGGTTTCGCAGTTCTTC. This codes for CASSLLTGVSQFF.

The chain recombines TRBV5-1 with TRBJ1-2, with TRBD1 matching 8 bases. Germline V gene lookup returns CDR1 SGHRS and CDR2 YFSETQ. V lost 4 bases and J lost 0; bases outside the gene matches: 5. CDR3 size: 15 residues. The CDR3 sequence: CASSTRTGTNYGYTF. DNA for the CDR3: TGCGCCAGCAGCACCCGGACAGGGACTAACTATGGCTACACCTTC.

This clone appeared a single time. The genes are TRBV9 and TRBJ1-6; D may be TRBD1 (6 bases). Germline V gives CDR1 SGDLS, CDR2 YYNGEE. V was clipped by 3 bases and J by 3 bases, with 13 bases between them. CDR3 length: 16 amino acids. The CDR3 spells CASSELGGDYNSPLHF. The CDR3, as DNA: TGTGCCAGCAGCGAATTAGGGGGTGACTATAATTCACCCCTCCACTTT.